This is a list of T cell receptor beta chains from one sample in a study of blood T cell repertoires in COVID-19. Repertoires were generated with immunoSEQ multiplex PCR, while TCRdb's copy carries only in-frame clones and drops some. Of around 220,000 clones in the sample, 75% to 90% were seen once. The sequenced sample consisted of peripheral blood. The source of these receptors is a human donor in a cohort sampled during active COVID-19. Both conserved end residues are part of each CDR3. A D gene is named only where the DNA matches it firmly. Where a row states a size, it is once, few, many or the class of an expanded clone; other rows omit it.

>.|.|TRBV19|TRBJ2-7
TGTGCCAGTAGTATCGCGGCGGGACCCCCCTACGAGCAGTACTTC
CASSIAAGPPYEQYF
>.|.|TRBV7-9|TRBJ1-4
TGTGCCAGCAGCCAAACAGGACGAACTAATGAAAAACTGTTTTTT
CASSQTGRTNEKLFF
>.|TRBD1|TRBV28|TRBJ1-5
TGTGCCAGTTCGGACAGGGGCGGCAATCAGCCCCAGCATTTT
CASSDRGGNQPQHF
>.|.|TRBV30|TRBJ1-2
TGTGCCTGGAGTGGACAGGCAAACTATGGCTACACCTTC
CAWSGQANYGYTF
>.|.|TRBV6-2/TRBV6-3|TRBJ1-5
TGTGCCAGCAGTTATGTGGGGGCAGGGCGGCAGCCCCAGCATTTT
CASSYVGAGRQPQHF
>few|TRBD1|TRBV2|TRBJ1-2
TGTGCCAGCAGAGGGACAGGGAGGCATGGCTACACCTTC
CASRGTGRHGYTF
>.|TRBD2|TRBV30|TRBJ2-7
TGTGCCTGGAGTCTGGGGGGGGGCTACGAGCAGTACTTC
CAWSLGGGYEQYF
>.|.|TRBV6-2/TRBV6-3|TRBJ2-7
TGTGCCAGCAGTACTAGGCTGGCTACCTACGAGCAGTACTTC
CASSTRLATYEQYF
>.|TRBD1|TRBV2|TRBJ2-3
TGTGCCAGCAGTGAACAGGGGGCATCTTTGGGAAATACGCAGTATTTT
CASSEQGASLGNTQYF
>.|.|TRBV2|TRBJ1-5
TGTGCCAGCAGTGGCGGGCCAGAGCCCCAGCATTTT
CASSGGPEPQHF
>.|.|TRBV27|TRBJ2-7
TGTGCCAGCAGCCGCTCAACTCAGGGTACCGAGCAGTACTTC
CASSRSTQGTEQYF
>.|.|TRBV7-8|TRBJ1-5
TGTGCCAGCAGCTTAGTCCTCGGGGGACCCCAGCATTTT
CASSLVLGGPQHF
>.|.|TRBV19|TRBJ1-1
TGTGCCAGTAGGGACGGGGGGCTAATGAACACTGAAGCTTTCTTT
CASRDGGLMNTEAFF
>.|.|TRBV23-1|TRBJ1-4
TGCGCCAGCAGTTACTCTCCGGCCTCGGGTGAAAAACTGTTTTTT
CASSYSPASGEKLFF
>.|TRBD1|TRBV7-8|TRBJ1-1
TGTGCCAGCAGCTACCATTCCCGGGACAGGGGACTCAGGGACGCTTTCTTT
CASSYHSRDRGLRDAFF
>few|TRBD2|TRBV2|TRBJ2-7
TGTGCCAGCAGTGACCCCAGCGGGAAAGGATACGAGCAGTACTTC
CASSDPSGKGYEQYF
>.|.|TRBV12-3/TRBV12-4|TRBJ1-2
TGTGCCAGCAGTTTAGGACTAGGCTACACCTTC
CASSLGLGYTF
>few|.|TRBV4-2|TRBJ1-2
TGTGCCAGCAGCCAAGACAGGCCGGAGGATGGCTACACCTTC
CASSQDRPEDGYTF
>.|.|TRBV28|TRBJ2-1
TGTGCCAGCAGTTTATTGGGCAGTGGTGAGCAGTTCTTC
CASSLLGSGEQFF
>.|TRBD1|TRBV24-1|TRBJ2-3
TGTGCCACCAGTGAACTGGGGACAGGGCCAACAGATACGCAGTATTTT
CATSELGTGPTDTQYF
>.|.|TRBV4-1|TRBJ1-3
TGCGCCAGCAGCCAAGATCTAAGTCGAGGAAACACCATATATTTT
CASSQDLSRGNTIYF
>once|TRBD2|TRBV28|TRBJ2-2
TGTGCCAGCAGTTTCTTGGGACTAGCGGACGCAGGGGGGGAGCTGTTTTTT
CASSFLGLADAGGELFF
>.|.|TRBV7-3|TRBJ2-1
TGTGCCAGCAGCCCCCAGCACAGGGCCAATGAGCAGTTCTTC
CASSPQHRANEQFF
>.|TRBD1|TRBV5-1|TRBJ2-5
TGCGCCAGCAGCGACGGGACAGGGGGGGTAGAGACCCAGTACTTC
CASSDGTGGVETQYF
>few|.|TRBV28|TRBJ2-1
TGTGCCAGCAGTTTTCGGGGGGCCTACTCCTACAATGAGCAGTTCTTC
CASSFRGAYSYNEQFF
>few|.|TRBV18|TRBJ1-2
TGTGCCAGCTCACCATTCAGGGATAATGGCTACACCTTC
CASSPFRDNGYTF
>.|.|TRBV20-1|TRBJ1-1
TGCAGTGCCTCAGGGATCACTGAAGCTTTCTTT
CSASGITEAFF
>.|.|TRBV5-1|TRBJ1-4
TGCGCCAGCAGCTACCAGGGGCTCCCCGAGGAAAAACTGTTTTTT
CASSYQGLPEEKLFF
>once|.|TRBV6-6|TRBJ1-5
TGTGCCAGCAGACACAATCAGCCCCAGCATTTT
CASRHNQPQHF
>.|.|TRBV24-1|TRBJ2-7
TGTGCCACCTCAACCTCCAGGGAGCAGTACTTC
CATSTSREQYF
>.|.|TRBV7-9|TRBJ2-7
TGTGCCAGCAGCTTCCAGGCCCCGTACTACGAGCAGTACTTC
CASSFQAPYYEQYF
>.|TRBD1|TRBV30|TRBJ2-7
TGTGCCTGGAGTGGGGCGGGACAGGGGACCGACGAGCAGTACTTC
CAWSGAGQGTDEQYF
>.|.|TRBV10-3|TRBJ2-1
TGTGCCATCAGTGAGTCGCGGGTGATGGTGGCGCATGAGCAGTTCTTC
CAISESRVMVAHEQFF
>.|.|TRBV5-1|TRBJ2-5
TGCGCCAGCAGCTTGTCACTAGTCGGGGAGACCCAGTACTTC
CASSLSLVGETQYF
>.|TRBD1|TRBV7-9|TRBJ1-2
TGTGCCAGCAGCTACCGGGACAGCGATCCGACCTTC
CASSYRDSDPTF
>.|.|TRBV7-9|TRBJ2-7
TGTGCCAGCAGCTTAGGTTTGGCGGGCAGAACCTACGAGCAGTACTTC
CASSLGLAGRTYEQYF
>.|.|TRBV12-3/TRBV12-4|TRBJ1-1
TGTGCCAGCACGCAGGGTTCATCTGAAGCTTTCTTT
CASTQGSSEAFF
>.|.|TRBV12-3/TRBV12-4|TRBJ1-2
TGTGCCAGCAGTCGACAGTATGGCTACACCTTC
CASSRQYGYTF
>.|.|TRBV20-1|TRBJ2-1
TGCAGTGCTAGTCGTACCCTCAGTGAGCAGTTCTTC
CSASRTLSEQFF
>.|.|TRBV6-2/TRBV6-3|TRBJ1-1
TGTGCCAGCAGTTTCCAGGGGTTGAACACTGAAGCTTTCTTT
CASSFQGLNTEAFF
>.|TRBD1|TRBV5-1|TRBJ1-5
TGCGCCAGCAGCCCCTACCCCACAGGGGGCAGTCAGCCCCAGCATTTT
CASSPYPTGGSQPQHF
>.|.|TRBV30|TRBJ1-5
TGTGCCTGGAGTGTATCGGGGTCCGGGAATCAGCCCCAGCATTTT
CAWSVSGSGNQPQHF
>once|TRBD2|TRBV15|TRBJ2-3
TGTGCCACCAGCAGGGACCGGGGTGTCGCGGGGGGGACAGATACGCAGTATTTT
CATSRDRGVAGGTDTQYF
>once|TRBD2|TRBV3-1/TRBV3-2|TRBJ2-7
TGTGCCAGCAGCCTTAGCGGGGTCCCCTACGAGCAGTACTTC
CASSLSGVPYEQYF
>.|TRBD1|TRBV19|TRBJ1-1
TGTGCCAGTAGTGCAAATCCTGGGACAGTCAGCACTGAAGCTTTCTTT
CASSANPGTVSTEAFF
>few|.|TRBV7-9|TRBJ2-2
TGTGCCAGCAGCCTGTCCCGAGGCACCGGGGAGCTGTTTTTT
CASSLSRGTGELFF
>.|TRBD1|TRBV7-8|TRBJ2-3
TGTGCCAGCAACTCAGGGGGACAGGGTTTTGGTACGCAGTATTTT
CASNSGGQGFGTQYF
>.|TRBD1|TRBV4-3|TRBJ1-2
TGCGCCAGCAGCCAAGGGGACAGAGCTAACTATGGCTACACCTTC
CASSQGDRANYGYTF
>.|TRBD2|TRBV6-5|TRBJ2-2
TGTGCCAGCAGTCTAGCGGCGTTCGGGGAGCTGTTTTTT
CASSLAAFGELFF
>.|TRBD2|TRBV27|TRBJ2-1
TGTGCCAGCAGTTTAAAGGTAGCGGGAGATGAGCAGTTCTTC
CASSLKVAGDEQFF
>.|TRBD2|TRBV27|TRBJ2-1
TGTGCCAGCAGTTCTCCCAGACTAGCGGGAGCCAATGAGCAGTTCTTC
CASSSPRLAGANEQFF
>.|TRBD1|TRBV18|TRBJ1-1
TGTGCCAGCTCACAGGGGGCAGGGTTGGTCGCCACTGAAGCTTTCTTT
CASSQGAGLVATEAFF